This T cell receptor (beta chain) appears in the sequencing data of a study of blood T cell repertoires in COVID-19. On the study more broadly: Samples taken during acute and convalescent COVID-19 were collected in the United States, Italy and Spain. PBMCs, B-cell-depleted T cells, or T cells were the source of the cDNA or gDNA that made up the material.

The CDR3 runs to 13 residues. J was trimmed by 10 bases and V by 3 bases; bases with no gene match: 3. Germline V CDR1 and CDR2: KGHSH, LQKENI. Authors' data handling: Researchers report that nucleated cell counts were estimated from reference gene primer amplification. Profiled with immunoSEQ multiplex PCR; TCRdb holds only in-frame clones, not every one. The V and J calls and the clone size are those of that table, but D and trimming were determined from the DNA. This table holds 150,000 to 200,000 clones, about 85% found once. The rearrangement links TRBV18 to TRBJ1-6; the match to TRBD1 covers 7 bases. The material sequenced was peripheral blood. The origin of this receptor is a man in his 60s with acute or convalescent COVID-19. Here the CDR3 reads CASSPDRNSPLHF. As DNA, the CDR3 is TGTGCCAGCTCACCGGACAGGAACTCACCCCTCCACTTT.